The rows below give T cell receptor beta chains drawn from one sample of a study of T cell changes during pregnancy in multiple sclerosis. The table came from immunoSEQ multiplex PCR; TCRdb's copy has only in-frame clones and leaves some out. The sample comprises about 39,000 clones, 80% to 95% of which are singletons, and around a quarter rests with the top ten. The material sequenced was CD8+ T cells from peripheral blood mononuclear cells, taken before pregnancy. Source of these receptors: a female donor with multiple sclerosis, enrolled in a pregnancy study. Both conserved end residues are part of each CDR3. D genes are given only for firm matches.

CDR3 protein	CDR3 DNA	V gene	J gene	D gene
CASSPYDLGQNIQYF	TGTGCCAGCAGCCCTTATGACTTAGGCCAAAACATTCAGTACTTC	TRBV13	TRBJ2-4	NA
CASSARGGGSTQYF	TGTGCCAGCAGTGCCCGGGGGGGCGGGTCGACGCAGTATTTT	TRBV27	TRBJ2-3	TRBD2
CASSDFRLGDNEQFF	TGTGCCAGCAGTGACTTCCGACTAGGAGACAATGAGCAGTTCTTC	TRBV27	TRBJ2-1	NA
CSVPTFETQYF	TGCAGTGTTCCGACTTTTGAGACCCAGTACTTC	TRBV20-1	TRBJ2-5	NA
CASSYLQGRGGYTF	TGTGCCAGCAGTTACCTACAGGGGAGAGGTGGCTACACCTTC	TRBV6-5	TRBJ1-2	TRBD1
CASSQRGRLGGSYNEQFF	TGCGCCAGCAGCCAAAGAGGGCGACTAGGAGGTTCCTACAATGAGCAGTTCTTC	TRBV4-1	TRBJ2-1	NA
CASSLEVRYGYTF	TGTGCCAGCAGCTTGGAAGTGCGCTATGGCTACACCTTC	TRBV5-4	TRBJ1-2	NA
CASSDSFSNQPQHF	TGTGCCAGCAGTGATAGTTTTAGCAATCAGCCCCAGCATTTT	TRBV25-1	TRBJ1-5	NA
CASSPGFSSYNEQFF	TGTGCCAGCAGCCCCGGGTTTAGCTCTTACAATGAGCAGTTCTTC	TRBV5-8	TRBJ2-1	NA
CASSHDVGTGDYNEQFF	TGCGCCAGCAGCCATGACGTAGGGACAGGGGACTACAATGAGCAGTTCTTC	TRBV4-1	TRBJ2-1	TRBD1
CASSSPGGAVSFYGYTF	TGTGCCAGCAGCTCCCCCGGAGGGGCCGTATCCTTTTATGGCTACACCTTC	TRBV9	TRBJ1-2	NA
CASSPRGLYYGYTF	TGTGCCAGCAGCCCCAGGGGGCTTTACTATGGCTACACCTTC	TRBV14	TRBJ1-2	TRBD1
CASSPAAGVTETQYF	TGTGCCAGCAGTCCTGCAGCGGGAGTTACGGAGACCCAGTACTTC	TRBV6-6	TRBJ2-5	TRBD2
CASSRSWGEAYEQYF	TGTGCCAGCAGCCGCAGTTGGGGGGAAGCCTACGAGCAGTACTTC	TRBV14	TRBJ2-7	NA